This T cell receptor (beta chain) was captured in a study of OX40 agonist ivuxolimab in advanced cancers. Overall study context: Ivuxolimab is a fully human IgG2 antibody that activates OX40 (CD134). Participants averaged approximately 60 years of age (range roughly 20 to 90) and were around 85% male.

The protocol was immunoSEQ multiplex PCR, while the TCRdb copy is restricted to in-frame clones and leaves out a portion. The table has 65,000 to 95,000 clones, around 90% seen once. The clonotype originates from an adult with an advanced solid tumor such as melanoma, head and neck, liver or kidney cancer. The sequences come from CD4+ or CD8+ T cells sorted from blood, collected in a trial of the OX40 agonist ivuxolimab.

The CDR3, as DNA: TGTGCCAGCTCACCCCCTGCGGGGCTTGAAGCTTTCTTT. Amino acid sequence: CASSPPAGLEAFF. The J gene is TRBJ1-1, the V gene TRBV18; D possibly corresponds to TRBD1 (5 bases). This CDR3 spans 13 amino acids. Trimming left V 3 bases short and J 7 bases short, with 12 bases between. Germline values: CDR1 KGHSH, CDR2 LQKENI.